One T cell receptor (beta chain) is described in this entry. Antigen: not known. The entry originates in a study of blood T cells in healthy people across ages. Trimming removed 4 bases from V and 6 bases from J, with 16 bases in between. Germline V CDR1 and CDR2: SGHDN, FVKESK. The CDR3 is 14 amino acids. Every donor gave ten milliliters of peripheral blood. Whole-study results and caveats: Whereas aged donors had fewer naive CD4+ cells, long-lived donors had more of them and higher diversity.

A sample-barcoded 5' primer and a J-beta primer mix were used in a second PCR of roughly 6 to 11 cycles. Template switching added a 12-random-nucleotide identifier to every cDNA molecule. One entry per CDR3 protein, called by TCRdb with MiXCR from the 5' RACE reads. The repertoire holds about 1.6 million distinct CDR3 sequences, around 36% seen once, with about 11% in the top ten. Specimen: blood. This clonotype was obtained from a woman under 40 in good health. J is TRBJ2-7 and V is TRBV14, with D possibly TRBD1 on 6 matching bases. The CDR3 bases are TGTGCCAGCAGCCCTTTGACAGGACGGGGCGAGCAGTACTTC. This translates into CASSPLTGRGEQYF.